Included here is one TCR beta chain sequence, with context. The data originate from a study of blood T cell repertoires in COVID-19. Across the study: COVID-19 samples collected from the United States, Italy and Spain covered acute and convalescent phases.

V lost 6 bases to trimming and J lost 0 bases; unmatched junction nucleotides: 6. CDR3 length: 16 amino acids. Germline loops: CDR1 SGHDN, CDR2 FVKESK. TCRdb keeps only in-frame clones here, not all; method: immunoSEQ multiplex PCR. The table lists about 130,000 clones, approximately 80% of them singletons. The chain couples TRBV14 to TRBJ1-3, with 9 bases identical to TRBD1. The source of this sequence is a man in his sixties who had recovered from COVID-19. The sequencing sample was made of peripheral blood. The CDR3 sequence is CASSPGQGTSGNTIYF. For the CDR3, the DNA is TGTGCCAGCAGTCCGGGACAGGGAACCTCTGGAAACACCATATATTTT. Complete variable domain (other parts from reference TRBV14 and TRBJ1-3): EAGVTQFPSHSVIEKGQTVTLRCDPISGHDNLYWYRRVMGKEIKFLLHFVKESKQDESGMPNNRFLAERTGGTYSTLKVQPAELEDSGVYFCASSPGQGTSGNTIYFGEGSWLTVV.